This TCR beta chain was sequenced during a study of blood T cell repertoires in COVID-19. Study-level background: The study drew acute and convalescent COVID-19 samples from the United States, Italy and Spain.

Per the study methods: Researchers report that nucleated cell counts were estimated from reference gene primer amplification. Using immunoSEQ multiplex PCR, the repertoire was profiled, and TCRdb retains in-frame clones only, with some absent. The D gene and trimming were derived from the DNA, and the V and J assignments and clone size from that table. This sample yields about 36,000 clones, of which about 81% are seen a single time; 40% to 50% belongs to the top ten. CDR3 size: 15 residues. J gave up 3 bases and V 7 bases, and 6 bases lay outside the gene matches. The germline CDR1 and CDR2 sequences are KGHSH and LQKENI.

Sample: peripheral blood. This chain connects TRBV18 to TRBJ2-5, with 12 bases identical to TRBD2. This clonotype was obtained from a human donor in a cohort sampled during active or convalescent COVID-19. The donor label of this sample is uncertain. CDR3 DNA sequence: TGTGCCAGCTGCACTAGCGGGAGGAATAAAGAGACCCAGTACTTC. Translated: CASCTSGRNKETQYF. Together with reference TRBV18 and TRBJ2-5, the CDR3 gives the full variable domain: NAGVMQNPRHLVRRRGQEARLRCSPMKGHSHVYWYRQLPEEGLKFMVYLQKENIIDESGMPKERFSAEFPKEGPSILRIQQVVRGDSAAYFCASCTSGRNKETQYFGPGTRLLVL.